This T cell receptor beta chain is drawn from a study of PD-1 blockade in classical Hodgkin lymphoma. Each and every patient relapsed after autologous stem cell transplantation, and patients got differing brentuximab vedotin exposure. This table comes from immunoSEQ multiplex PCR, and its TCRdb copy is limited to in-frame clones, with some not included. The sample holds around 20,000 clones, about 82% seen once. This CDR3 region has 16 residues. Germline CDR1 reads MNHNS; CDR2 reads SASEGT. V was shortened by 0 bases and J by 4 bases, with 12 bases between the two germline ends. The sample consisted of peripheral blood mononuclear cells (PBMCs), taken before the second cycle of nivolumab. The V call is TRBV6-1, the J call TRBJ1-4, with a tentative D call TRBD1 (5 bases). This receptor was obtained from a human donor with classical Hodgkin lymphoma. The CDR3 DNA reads TGTGCCAGCAGTGAAGCGCTGTCGGGGGTTAATGAAAAACTGTTTTTT. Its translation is CASSEALSGVNEKLFF.